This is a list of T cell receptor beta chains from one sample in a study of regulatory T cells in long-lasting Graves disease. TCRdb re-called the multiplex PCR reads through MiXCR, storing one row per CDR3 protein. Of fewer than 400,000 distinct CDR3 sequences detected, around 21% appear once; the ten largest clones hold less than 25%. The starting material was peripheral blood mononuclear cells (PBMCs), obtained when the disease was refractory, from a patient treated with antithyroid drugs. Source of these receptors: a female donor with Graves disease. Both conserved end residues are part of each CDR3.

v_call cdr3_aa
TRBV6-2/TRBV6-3 CASEGFNTGELFF
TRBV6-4 CASRRSGSDRETQYF
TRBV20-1 CSANPASSSYNEQFF
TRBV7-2 CASSSGVAGYEQYF
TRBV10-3 CAIRADAREAFF
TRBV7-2 CASSVTGLAGQEQYF
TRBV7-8 CASSLVPGTNTGELFF
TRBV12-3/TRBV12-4 CASSRTAWEPQHF
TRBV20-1 CSAREVGGRGANVLTF
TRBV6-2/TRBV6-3 CASSSGPSGNQPQHF
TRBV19 CASSTRAAVLANVLTF
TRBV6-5 CASSYSQREVIYEQYF